This T cell receptor (beta chain) was found in a study of shared clonotypes between healthy human individuals. Study-level findings and limits: Non-shared clonotypes had lower generation probabilities than those shared by all four donors. Memory subsets generally showed smaller estimated richness than naive subsets did.

This CDR3 is built from 13 residues. CDR1 and CDR2 (germline): SGHDT, YYEEEE. V was cut by 7 bases and J by 6 bases, with 14 bases left in between. On sorted subsets, replicate PCRs used 200 ng DNA, or tens of thousands of T cell genomes. Data came from immunoSEQ multiplex PCR; TCRdb stores just in-frame clones and leaves some out. The table has nearly 2 million clones, roughly 95% seen once. Naive CD8 isolation took CD45RO-negative cells positively selected for CCR7 and excluded terminally differentiated effector memory CD45RA+ cells. A remark on this clone: Its antigen remains unknown.

The material sequenced was naive CD8+ T cells sorted from blood. The rearrangement links TRBV5-6 to TRBJ2-1; D uncertain. This clonotype originated in a man aged 18 to 29 in good health. CDR3 amino acids: CASQDGTTNEQFF. CDR3 DNA: TGTGCCAGCCAGGACGGTACAACCAATGAGCAGTTCTTC.